The clone carrying this T cell receptor beta chain was seen a few times. Its antigen is not known. Template switching with 5'RACE generated the TCR cDNA and added a universal primer site and UMIs. One entry per CDR3 protein, called by TCRdb with MiXCR from the 5' RACE reads. The table lists roughly 300,000 distinct CDR3 sequences, 8% to 9.5% of them singletons. V was pared by 3 bases and J by 7 bases, with 12 bases between. This CDR3 is built from 12 residues. Germline lookup yields CDR1 DFQATT and CDR2 SNEGSKA (reference sequence). This specimen comes from a study of T cells after yellow fever vaccination. Overall study results and limits: FACS-sorted repertoires could harbor abundant contaminating bulk-population clonotypes. Subsequent booster samples again held most clones from primary vaccination (96% CD4, 88% CD8). The study found a weaker secondary response that peaked faster, day 5 versus 15.

This receptor was obtained from a man between 18 and 35 years old who received the YFV17D yellow fever vaccine. The source was PBMCs, collected about 49 days after the first yellow fever vaccination. J is TRBJ1-2 and V is TRBV20-1; D remains ambiguous. CDR3 sequence (DNA): TGCAGTGCTAGCAGTGGTATGGGTGGCTACACCTTC. Amino acid sequence: CSASSGMGGYTF.